These T cell receptor beta chains were read from a single sample in a study of cytomegalovirus exposure and HLA in healthy donors. The repertoire was sequenced with immunoSEQ multiplex PCR; TCRdb's copy has only in-frame clones and lacks some. The sample holds about 150,000 clones, 77% seen once. Material for sequencing was PBMCs. The receptors come from a woman aged 25 to 45 in good health and CMV-seropositive. Both conserved end residues are part of each CDR3. The D gene is left open where the match is weak. Clone size appears in some rows only: once, few, many, or a class for an expanded clone.

CDR3: CASSQDRARGYTF
DNA: TGTGCCAGCAGCCAGGACAGGGCGAGGGGCTACACCTTC
D: TRBD1
V: TRBV6-5
J: TRBJ1-2
size: -

CDR3: CASSLGGLAGADEQFF
DNA: TGTGCCAGCAGTTTGGGGGGGCTAGCGGGAGCAGATGAGCAGTTCTTC
D: TRBD2
V: TRBV28
J: TRBJ2-1
size: -

CDR3: CASSIRGQGIAKNIQYF
DNA: TGTGCCAGTAGTATCCGGGGACAGGGCATTGCCAAAAACATTCAGTACTTC
D: TRBD1
V: TRBV19
J: TRBJ2-4
size: -

CDR3: CASSGGQDWDEQFF
DNA: TGTGCCAGCAGTGGGGGACAGGACTGGGATGAGCAGTTCTTC
D: TRBD1
V: TRBV6-4
J: TRBJ2-1
size: -

CDR3: CASSDWTSGSHEQYF
DNA: TGTGCCAGCAGTGACTGGACTAGCGGGAGTCACGAGCAGTACTTC
D: TRBD2
V: TRBV27
J: TRBJ2-7
size: -

CDR3: CASSYRGEQFF
DNA: TGTGCCAGCAGTTACAGGGGGGAGCAGTTCTTC
D: -
V: TRBV6-6
J: TRBJ2-1
size: few

CDR3: CASSVGLARDEQYF
DNA: TGTGCCAGCAGCGTCGGACTAGCGAGAGACGAGCAGTACTTC
D: TRBD2
V: TRBV11-2
J: TRBJ2-7
size: -

CDR3: CASSPGGDWNEQFF
DNA: TGCGCCAGCAGCCCTGGAGGGGATTGGAATGAGCAGTTCTTC
D: -
V: TRBV5-1
J: TRBJ2-1
size: -

CDR3: CASSFAGEGADTQYF
DNA: TGTGCCAGCAGCTTTGCAGGGGAAGGGGCAGATACGCAGTATTTT
D: -
V: TRBV11-1
J: TRBJ2-3
size: -

CDR3: CASSPGQGDYEQYF
DNA: TGTGCCAGTAGTCCGGGACAGGGGGACTACGAGCAGTACTTC
D: TRBD1
V: TRBV19
J: TRBJ2-7
size: once

CDR3: CASSPAGGTENEQFF
DNA: TGTGCCAGCAGCCCCGCGGGAGGAACTGAGAATGAGCAGTTCTTC
D: TRBD2
V: TRBV7-6
J: TRBJ2-1
size: -

CDR3: CASSQPGLVDNEQFF
DNA: TGTGCCAGCAGCCAGCCGGGACTAGTCGACAATGAGCAGTTCTTC
D: TRBD2
V: TRBV7-6
J: TRBJ2-1
size: -

CDR3: CAWSPGTNYGYTF
DNA: TGTGCCTGGAGTCCAGGAACTAACTATGGCTACACCTTC
D: -
V: TRBV30
J: TRBJ1-2
size: -

CDR3: CASSQGQWNTEAFF
DNA: TGTGCCAGCTCACAAGGACAGTGGAACACTGAAGCTTTCTTT
D: -
V: TRBV18
J: TRBJ1-1
size: once

CDR3: CASSHPVRGTVGYTF
DNA: TGCGCCAGCAGCCATCCAGTTAGGGGGACGGTGGGCTACACCTTC
D: -
V: TRBV4-1
J: TRBJ1-2
size: -

CDR3: CASTLGEGLEQFF
DNA: TGTGCCAGCACCCTCGGGGAAGGGCTTGAGCAGTTCTTC
D: -
V: TRBV28
J: TRBJ2-1
size: once

CDR3: CASSSATSGSRINEQFF
DNA: TGTGCCAGCAGCTCCGCGACTAGCGGGAGTAGAATCAATGAGCAGTTCTTC
D: TRBD2
V: TRBV5-4
J: TRBJ2-1
size: -

CDR3: CASSRTDRGGLETQYF
DNA: TGTGCCAGCAGCCGTACGGACAGGGGAGGGTTGGAGACCCAGTACTTC
D: TRBD1
V: TRBV11-3
J: TRBJ2-5
size: -

CDR3: CASSLGEGGGYGYTF
DNA: TGTGCCAGCAGCCTAGGGGAAGGGGGGGGCTATGGCTACACCTTC
D: -
V: TRBV11-2
J: TRBJ1-2
size: -

CDR3: CASSDGGYSGNTIYF
DNA: TGTGCCAGCAGCGACGGAGGATACTCTGGAAACACCATATATTTT
D: -
V: TRBV7-8
J: TRBJ1-3
size: -

CDR3: CASSYGATEAFF
DNA: TGTGCCAGCAGTTACGGAGCTACTGAAGCTTTCTTT
D: -
V: TRBV6-5
J: TRBJ1-1
size: -

CDR3: CASSHPGQISYEQYF
DNA: TGTGCCAGCAGTCACCCGGGACAGATCTCCTACGAGCAGTACTTC
D: TRBD1
V: TRBV5-5
J: TRBJ2-7
size: few

CDR3: CASSLAQSTDTQYF
DNA: TGTGCCAGCAGCTTAGCACAGTCGACAGATACGCAGTATTTT
D: -
V: TRBV7-2
J: TRBJ2-3
size: -

CDR3: CASTSPAGEIYEQYF
DNA: TGTGCCAGCACCAGTCCAGCGGGAGAAATCTACGAGCAGTACTTC
D: TRBD2
V: TRBV27
J: TRBJ2-7
size: few

CDR3: CSVTTSGNKETQYF
DNA: TGCAGCGTCACTACTAGCGGGAATAAAGAGACCCAGTACTTC
D: TRBD2
V: TRBV29-1
J: TRBJ2-5
size: -

CDR3: CASSPLRGALIF
DNA: TGTGCCAGCAGCCCACTTAGGGGCGCATTAATCTTC
D: -
V: TRBV7-2
J: TRBJ2-1
size: -

CDR3: CAISESMPGSSYEQYF
DNA: TGTGCCATCAGTGAGTCAATGCCGGGGAGCTCCTACGAGCAGTACTTC
D: -
V: TRBV10-3
J: TRBJ2-7
size: -

CDR3: CATSRGGTDTQYF
DNA: TGTGCCACCAGCAGAGGAGGGACAGATACGCAGTATTTT
D: -
V: TRBV15
J: TRBJ2-3
size: few

CDR3: CASTSGAYSNQPQHF
DNA: TGTGCCAGCACTTCAGGGGCTTATAGCAATCAGCCCCAGCATTTT
D: -
V: TRBV5-8
J: TRBJ1-5
size: -

CDR3: CASSPLAGVPGEQFF
DNA: TGCGCCAGCAGCCCGCTAGCGGGAGTCCCAGGTGAGCAGTTCTTC
D: TRBD2
V: TRBV4-1
J: TRBJ2-1
size: -

CDR3: CASSAGGAGQPQHF
DNA: TGTGCCAGCAGTGCAGGGGGCGCCGGTCAGCCCCAGCATTTT
D: TRBD1
V: TRBV28
J: TRBJ1-5
size: -

CDR3: CASSTRQGHLYEQYF
DNA: TGTGCCAGCAGCACTAGACAGGGACACCTCTACGAGCAGTACTTC
D: TRBD1
V: TRBV7-2
J: TRBJ2-7
size: few